The 27 T cell receptor beta chains below were found in one sample sequenced in a study of T cell responses to AZD1222 COVID-19 vaccine. TCRdb's table, derived via immunoSEQ multiplex PCR, lists solely in-frame clones and lacks some. The table lists 100,000 to 150,000 clones, around 84% of them singletons. This specimen was peripheral blood, taken 28 days after the second AZD1222 dose. The receptors originated from an adult who received the AZD1222 COVID-19 vaccine.

The chain recombines TRBV7-9 with TRBJ1-2, with D maybe TRBD1 (6 bases). Per germline, CDR1 SEHNR and CDR2 FQNEAQ (reference sequence). Trimming removed 4 bases from V and 7 bases from J, with 13 bases in between. The CDR3 runs to 13 residues. The CDR3 is CASSSARGIGYTF. The CDR3 nucleotides read TGTGCCAGCAGCTCCGCAAGGGGGATTGGCTACACCTTC.

The chain is built from TRBV3-1 (or the pseudogene TRBV3-2) and TRBJ2-7; tentative D call: TRBD1 (6 bases). Germline assignment: CDR1 LGHDT and CDR2 YNNKEL (reference sequence). The CDR3 sequence is 14 residues long. Trimming took off 5 bases at V and 3 bases at J, with 14 bases between the two ends. CDR3 sequence: CASSTRQQGYEQYF. CDR3 in DNA: TGTGCCAGCAGCACGCGCCAACAGGGCTACGAGCAGTACTTC.

There are a few counts of this clone. V is TRBV4-2 and J is TRBJ2-2, with TRBD1 matching 10 bases. CDR1 is LGHNA and CDR2 is YNFKEQ in the germline V gene. V gave up 4 bases and J gave up 6 bases; unmatched junction bases: 17. This CDR3 region has 19 residues. The CDR3 protein is CASSLHTLNLDRGAGELFF. CDR3 nucleotide sequence: TGTGCCAGCAGCCTACACACACTAAACCTGGACAGGGGGGCCGGGGAGCTGTTTTTT.

V gene TRBV6-5 combines with J gene TRBJ2-2, with 10 bases that match TRBD1. This CDR3 contains 15 residues. The germline gives CDR1 MNHEY, CDR2 SVGAGI. V gave up 8 bases and J gave up 4 bases; unmatched junction bases: 7. CDR3 protein: CASRDRGMGTGELFF. The CDR3 coding sequence is TGTGCCAGCCGGGACAGGGGAATGGGCACCGGGGAGCTGTTTTTT.

The chain couples TRBV3-1 (or the pseudogene TRBV3-2) to TRBJ1-5; D is possibly TRBD1 (6 bases). The CDR3 is 14 residues long. V gave up 2 bases and J gave up 7 bases, with 12 bases separating them. Germline V gene lookup returns CDR1 LGHDT and CDR2 YNNKEL (reference sequence). This chain's CDR3 is CASSQSQGKQPQHF. In DNA form, the CDR3 reads TGTGCCAGCAGCCAAAGCCAGGGGAAACAGCCCCAGCATTTT.

The chain uses TRBV19 and TRBJ1-4; a possible D gene is TRBD1 (5 bases). The germline gives CDR1 LNHDA, CDR2 SQIVND (reference sequence). The CDR3 has 15 residues. Trimming took 7 bases from V and 0 from J, leaving 12 bases between them. The CDR3 nucleotides read TGTGCCAGTAACCAAGACAGAGCAACTAATGAAAAACTGTTTTTT. Translation: CASNQDRATNEKLFF.

The CDR3 DNA is TGTGCCAGTGGGGGGTACATAACGGGAGAAGCTTTCTTT. Translated, it gives CASGGYITGEAFF. The rearrangement links TRBV2 to TRBJ1-1; a possible D gene is TRBD1 (5 bases). The length of the CDR3 is 13 residues. The germline V gene encodes CDR1 SNHLY and CDR2 FYNNEI. Trimming took off 9 bases at V and 8 bases at J, with 19 bases between the two ends.

This clone has just a few counts. V usage is TRBV5-6 and J usage is TRBJ1-1; no clear D. The V end was cut by 1 base, the J end by 1 base, with 5 bases between. The CDR3 runs to 13 residues. Germline loops: CDR1 SGHDT, CDR2 YYEEEE. As DNA, the CDR3 is TGTGCCAGCAGCTTGTTGGGGAACACTGAAGCTTTCTTT. Protein sequence: CASSLLGNTEAFF.

V is TRBV30 and J is TRBJ1-2; TRBD1 aligns across 10 bases. This CDR3 spans 14 amino acids. Unmatched junction bases numbered 7, after V lost 5 bases and J lost 4 bases. CDR1 is GTSNPN and CDR2 is SVGIG in the germline V gene (reference sequence). The CDR3 region is CAWSPGQGPYGYTF. Written as DNA, the CDR3 is TGTGCCTGGTCCCCGGGACAGGGGCCCTATGGCTACACCTTC.

The gene calls are TRBV6-6 and TRBJ1-2; D uncertain. The CDR3 has 13 amino acids. Germline V lookup: CDR1 MNHNY, CDR2 SVGAGI (reference sequence). Trimming removed 5 bases from V and 3 bases from J, with 10 bases in between. The CDR3 region has the DNA TGTGCCAGCAGTCCGAGATCCGACTATGGCTACACCTTC. It specifies CASSPRSDYGYTF.

The chain is built from TRBV28 and TRBJ2-4; no firm D call. Germline CDR1 MDHEN, CDR2 SYDVKM. Trimming pared 7 bases from V and 1 base from J, leaving 11 bases between. The CDR3 is made up of 14 amino acids. CDR3 nucleotides: TGTGCCAGCAACCCTCATGGGGCCAAAAACATTCAGTACTTC. Amino acid sequence: CASNPHGAKNIQYF.

The genes are TRBV7-9 and TRBJ2-7; no reliable D call. Germline V gene lookup returns CDR1 SEHNR and CDR2 FQNEAQ (reference sequence). The CDR3 runs to 16 residues. Trimming stripped 4 bases from V and 5 bases from J, with 21 bases between. The CDR3 loop reads CASSSHTTAWEDEQYF. CDR3 DNA sequence: TGTGCCAGCAGCTCGCATACTACCGCTTGGGAAGACGAGCAGTACTTC.

The V and J genes are TRBV3-1 (or the pseudogene TRBV3-2) and TRBJ2-1; 8 nucleotides align to TRBD2. V lost 4 bases to trimming and J lost 7 bases; unmatched junction nucleotides: 18. Germline loops: CDR1 LGHDT, CDR2 YNNKEL (reference sequence). The CDR3 contains 18 residues. CDR3 sequence: CASSRRIPSGGALNEQFF. The CDR3 nucleotides read TGTGCCAGCAGCCGACGTATTCCAAGCGGGGGAGCATTGAATGAGCAGTTCTTC.

This clone was seen a few times. The chain uses TRBV19 and TRBJ1-2, with TRBD1 as a possible D gene (5 bases). In germline, CDR1 is LNHDA, CDR2 SQIVND (reference sequence). The CDR3 sequence is 12 residues long. Trimming left V 5 bases short and J 8 bases short, with 12 bases between. This chain's CDR3 is CASSAAGNGYTF. CDR3 nucleotides: TGTGCCAGTAGTGCGGCAGGGAACGGCTACACCTTC.

This clone was seen a single time. The gene calls are TRBV10-3 and TRBJ2-5, with 12 bases matching TRBD1. The length of the CDR3 is 14 residues. V shed 6 bases and J 4 bases; nucleotides not matched to a gene: 3. Germline CDR1 is ENHRY and CDR2 is SYGVKD. The CDR3 loop reads CAISGDRGPETQYF. In DNA, the CDR3 is TGTGCCATCAGCGGGGACAGGGGGCCAGAGACCCAGTACTTC.

The chain has TRBV7-2 and TRBJ1-1, with a possible D match to TRBD1 (5 bases). Trimming shortened V by 3 bases and J by 5 bases, and 10 bases separated the two germline ends. Germline CDR1 and CDR2: SGHTA and FQGNSA. The CDR3 sequence is 13 residues long. CDR3 residues: CASSFTPGTEAFF. The CDR3 region has the DNA TGTGCCAGCAGCTTTACCCCAGGGACTGAAGCTTTCTTT.

This clone appeared once. CDR3: CASSLNGEGIPYGYTF. CDR3 sequence (DNA): TGCGCCAGCAGTCTGAATGGAGAGGGGATCCCATATGGCTACACCTTC. The gene calls are TRBV5-1 and TRBJ1-2, with D possibly matching TRBD1 (5 bases). This CDR3 has 16 amino acids. V was clipped by 5 bases and J by 5 bases, with 22 bases between them. CDR1 and CDR2 from the germline V gene are SGHRS and YFSETQ.

The chain uses TRBV18 and TRBJ2-2; D could derive from TRBD1 or TRBD2 (5 bases each). The CDR3 has 17 amino acids. Germline V gene data show CDR1 as KGHSH and CDR2 as LQKENI. Deletions cut 3 bases from V and 4 bases from J, with 18 bases between. The CDR3 loop is CASSPATVARGTGELFF. CDR3 DNA sequence: TGTGCCAGCTCACCGGCGACAGTCGCTCGGGGCACCGGGGAGCTGTTTTTT.

This clone was counted only a few times. The rearrangement uses TRBV19 and TRBJ1-5; the match to TRBD1 covers 7 bases. The junction had 11 bases not matched to a gene; V was cut back by 5 bases and J by 4 bases. CDR1 is LNHDA and CDR2 is SQIVND in the germline V gene (reference sequence). The CDR3 covers 16 residues. The CDR3 DNA is TGTGCCAGTAGTTCCTTAGGACAGGACGGGAATCAGCCCCAGCATTTT. Residues: CASSSLGQDGNQPQHF.

The genes are TRBV29-1 and TRBJ1-6; TRBD1 might be the D (6 bases). The CDR3 contains 13 residues. CDR1 and CDR2 from the germline V gene are SQVTM and ANQGSEA. Trimming removed 7 bases at V and 10 bases at J, with 17 bases between. The CDR3 loop is CSAKRGEGSPLHF. The DNA for the CDR3 is TGCAGCGCAAAGAGGGGGGAAGGATCACCCCTCCACTTT.

This clone came up once. The genes are TRBV2 and TRBJ1-2; no definite D call. Germline values: CDR1 SNHLY, CDR2 FYNNEI. Trimming cost V 7 bases and J 7 bases, with 22 bases left between them. The CDR3 length is 15 residues. CDR3 in amino acids: CASTKMGEPTAGYTF. In DNA form, the CDR3 reads TGTGCCAGCACTAAGATGGGCGAACCCACGGCTGGCTACACCTTC.

The chain links TRBV6-6 to TRBJ1-2; tentative D call: TRBD1 (5 bases). Per germline, CDR1 MNHNY and CDR2 SVGAGI (reference sequence). The CDR3 has 14 amino acids. Trimming left V 2 bases short and J 2 bases short, with 9 bases between. DNA for the CDR3: TGTGCCAGCAGTTACCGGGGGGACAACTATGGCTACACCTTC. This sequence encodes CASSYRGDNYGYTF.

J is TRBJ1-6 and V is TRBV28; possibly TRBD1 for D (5 bases). The V gene's germline CDR1 is MDHEN and CDR2 SYDVKM. This CDR3 is built from 16 residues. V lost 2 bases to trimming and J lost 4 bases, with 12 bases between them. In DNA form, the CDR3 reads TGTGCCAGCAGTTTAATCGGGGCTGGGTATAATTCACCCCTCCACTTT. Amino acid sequence: CASSLIGAGYNSPLHF.

This chain uses TRBV4-2 with TRBJ2-1; TRBD1 matches at 7 bases. Germline V gene data show CDR1 as LGHNA and CDR2 as YNFKEQ. The V gene end was trimmed by 0 bases and the J gene end by 4 bases; junction bases not matched to a gene: 6. This CDR3 contains 16 residues. For the CDR3, the DNA is TGTGCCAGCAGCCAAGATCGAGGGACAGTATACAATGAGCAGTTCTTC. Translated, it gives CASSQDRGTVYNEQFF.

The chain recombines TRBV7-9 with TRBJ1-4; TRBD1 agrees at 8 bases. V lost 2 bases and J lost 8; bases outside the gene matches: 1. The CDR3 runs to 13 residues. From germline, CDR1 is SEHNR and CDR2 FQNEAQ (reference sequence). CDR3 coding DNA: TGTGCCAGCAGCTTACGGGACAGGGAAAAACTGTTTTTT. Translation: CASSLRDREKLFF. The variable domain in full, completed from reference TRBV7-9 and TRBJ1-4, reads DTGVSQNPRHKITKRGQNVTFRCDPISEHNRLYWYRQTLGQGPEFLTYFQNEAQLEKSRLLSDRFSAERPKGSFSTLEIQRTEQGDSAMYLCASSLRDREKLFFGSGTQLSVL.

This clone showed up just a few times. Other DNA sequences in this specimen translate into the identical CDR3. The chain joins TRBV6-5 to TRBJ1-5, with D possibly matching TRBD1 (5 bases). The germline gives CDR1 MNHEY, CDR2 SVGAGI. Trimming pared 2 bases from V and 0 bases from J, leaving 11 bases between. The CDR3 is 16 amino acids. The CDR3 bases are TGTGCCAGCAGTTACGGGGGACGGTATAGCAATCAGCCCCAGCATTTT. Translation gives CASSYGGRYSNQPQHF.

V gene TRBV7-8 combines with J gene TRBJ1-1; TRBD1 matches 7 bases. This CDR3 has 16 residues. CDR1 SGHVS and CDR2 FQNEAQ come from the germline V gene. V lost 5 bases and J lost 1; bases outside the gene matches: 10. This CDR3 is CASSPRAGTENTEAFF. The CDR3 coding sequence is TGTGCCAGCAGCCCCCGGGCGGGGACAGAGAACACTGAAGCTTTCTTT.